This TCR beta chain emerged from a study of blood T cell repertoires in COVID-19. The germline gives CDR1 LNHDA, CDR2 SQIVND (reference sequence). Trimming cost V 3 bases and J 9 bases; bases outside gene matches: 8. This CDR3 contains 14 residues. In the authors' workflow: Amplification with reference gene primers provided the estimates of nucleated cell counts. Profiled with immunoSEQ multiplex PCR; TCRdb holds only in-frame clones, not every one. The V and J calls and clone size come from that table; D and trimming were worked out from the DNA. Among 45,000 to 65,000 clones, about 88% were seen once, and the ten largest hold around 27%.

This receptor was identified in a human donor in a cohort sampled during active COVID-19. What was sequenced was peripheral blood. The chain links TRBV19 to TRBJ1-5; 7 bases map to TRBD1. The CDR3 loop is CASSMRTGQGPQHF. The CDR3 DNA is TGTGCCAGTAGTATGAGGACAGGCCAGGGGCCCCAGCATTTT.